This T cell receptor beta chain derives from a study of blood T cell repertoires in COVID-19. About the research overall: Samples of COVID-19 (acute and convalescent) were obtained from the United States, Italy and Spain.

Seattle researchers signed up patients amid active infection and tracked them longitudinally. The V segment lost 6 bases and the J segment 6 bases; nucleotides outside the gene matches: 2. Germline CDR1 and CDR2: MDHEN and SYDVKM. The CDR3 runs to 12 residues. Source study methods: By means of reference gene primer amplification, nucleated cell counts were estimated. The repertoire was sequenced with immunoSEQ multiplex PCR; TCRdb's copy has only in-frame clones and lacks some. That table gives V, J and clone size, and the DNA gave D and trimming. Here the sample spans tens of thousands of clones, roughly 84% being singletons.

The source material was peripheral blood. This chain uses TRBV28 with TRBJ2-1; TRBD2 agrees at 7 bases. The receptor was isolated from a man under 40 with COVID-19, enrolled during active disease. The CDR3 spells CASSPGGNEQFF. The CDR3 DNA follows: TGTGCCAGCAGCCCGGGGGGCAATGAGCAGTTCTTC.